Sequencing of this TCR beta chain was carried out in a study of shared T cell receptors in the human thymus. There are 18 residues in the CDR3. V lost 0 bases, J lost 0 bases, and 6 bases stayed unmatched. Germline V lookup: CDR1 SEHNR, CDR2 FQNEAQ (reference sequence). Clones were sequenced by immunoSEQ multiplex PCR, and TCRdb holds only the in-frame ones, with some missing. The data hold about 730,000 clones, with 70% to 90% observed a single time. These data are also associated with another study on human thymus T cells. That source adds: Thymic material originated from resections removed in the course of corrective heart surgery.

The chain employs TRBV7-9 and TRBJ2-7, with 12 bases fitting TRBD1. Sequencing used thymocytes. The receptor was derived from a girl under three years old with a congenital heart defect. The chain's CDR3 is CASSLAGQGARGSYEQYF. CDR3 bases: TGTGCCAGCAGCTTAGCGGGACAGGGGGCGCGGGGCTCCTACGAGCAGTACTTC.